A selection of T cell receptor beta chains follows, all from one sample in a study of blood T cells in healthy people across ages. TCRdb processed the 5' RACE reads anew with MiXCR; each CDR3 protein has one entry. The profile shows roughly 1.4 million distinct CDR3 sequences, around 59% of them singletons. What was sequenced was blood. All receptors derive from a man aged 18 to 35 in good health. CDR3s include the opening cysteine and the closing phenylalanine or tryptophan. Each record gives: J gene, D gene, V gene, CDR3 DNA, CDR3 protein. A D gene is named only where the DNA matches it firmly.

J gene: TRBJ1-1; D gene: -; V gene: TRBV6-1; CDR3 DNA: TGTGCCAGCAGTGCGGTCGGGATGAACGCTGAAGCTTTCTTT; CDR3 protein: CASSAVGMNAEAFF
J gene: TRBJ2-5; D gene: -; V gene: TRBV21-1; CDR3 DNA: TGTGCCAGCAGCATTGGTAGCGGAGAACAAGAGACCCAGTACTTC; CDR3 protein: CASSIGSGEQETQYF
J gene: TRBJ2-7; D gene: -; V gene: TRBV5-1; CDR3 DNA: TGCGCCAGCCGTACTATGATGGAGGACGAGCAGTACTTC; CDR3 protein: CASRTMMEDEQYF
J gene: TRBJ2-7; D gene: TRBD2; V gene: TRBV20-1; CDR3 DNA: TGCAGTGCTAGAGACAGGGAGACTAGCGTCTACGAGCAGTACTTC; CDR3 protein: CSARDRETSVYEQYF
J gene: TRBJ2-3; D gene: -; V gene: TRBV4-2; CDR3 DNA: TGTGCCAGCAGCACCCCGGGTTGGGACGGCACAGATACGCAGTATTTT; CDR3 protein: CASSTPGWDGTDTQYF
J gene: TRBJ2-3; D gene: -; V gene: TRBV5-1; CDR3 DNA: TGCGCCAGCAGCTTACCTACAGTCACAGATACGCAGTATTTT; CDR3 protein: CASSLPTVTDTQYF
J gene: TRBJ2-5; D gene: -; V gene: TRBV6-5; CDR3 DNA: TGTGCCAGTAGTTATCTAGCTAGTGTGGAGACCCAGTACTTC; CDR3 protein: CASSYLASVETQYF
J gene: TRBJ1-5; D gene: -; V gene: TRBV7-2; CDR3 DNA: TGTGCCAGCAGCTTAGGGGCAATGCCTCAGCCCCAGCATTTT; CDR3 protein: CASSLGAMPQPQHF
J gene: TRBJ2-7; D gene: -; V gene: TRBV4-2; CDR3 DNA: TGTGCCAGCAGCCGAGCCCGGGGGCCCGGCGAGCAGTACTTC; CDR3 protein: CASSRARGPGEQYF
J gene: TRBJ2-3; D gene: TRBD2; V gene: TRBV5-1; CDR3 DNA: TGCGCCAGCACCTGGACTAGCGGGACAGATACGCAGTATTTT; CDR3 protein: CASTWTSGTDTQYF
J gene: TRBJ2-7; D gene: TRBD2; V gene: TRBV11-3; CDR3 DNA: TGTGCCAGCAGCTTCTCCGGGACTAGCGGGGGGGACGACGAGCAGTACTTC; CDR3 protein: CASSFSGTSGGDDEQYF
J gene: TRBJ1-1; D gene: -; V gene: TRBV5-1; CDR3 DNA: TGCGCCAGCAGCCCCACAGGGAGTCAAGCTGAAGCTTTCTTT; CDR3 protein: CASSPTGSQAEAFF
J gene: TRBJ2-1; D gene: TRBD2; V gene: TRBV24-1; CDR3 DNA: TGTGCCACCAGTGACGCGACTAGCGGGGCCAGCTCCTACAATGAGCAGTTCTTC; CDR3 protein: CATSDATSGASSYNEQFF